This TCR beta chain was identified during a study of Graves' ophthalmopathy and Graves' hyperthyroidism. General study results and limits: Blood also carried most expanded thyroid clonotypes exceeding 0.001 frequency.

Using RNA transcripts, the TCR beta CDR3 regions were amplified. First-round RT-PCR relied on HTBI primers, and a second-round multiplex PCR came next. TCRdb analysed the multiplex PCR reads with MiXCR anew, one entry per CDR3 protein. The table has 200,000 to 250,000 distinct CDR3 sequences, around 28% seen once. In this sample, this clonotype turned up many times. The antigen remains unidentified. CDR1 is SGHAT, CDR2 FQNNGV, per germline. The CDR3 is 12 amino acids. Trimming pared 4 bases from V and 8 bases from J, leaving 11 bases between. The sample comprised peripheral blood. V gene TRBV11-2 combines with J gene TRBJ1-1, with D maybe TRBD1 (6 bases). This TCR was recovered from a man aged 45-60 years with Graves' ophthalmopathy. The CDR3: CASSSHREEAFF. CDR3 DNA sequence: TGTGCCAGCAGCTCACACAGGGAAGAAGCTTTCTTT. The full variable domain, rest sourced from reference TRBV11-2 and TRBJ1-1, is EAGVAQSPRYKIIEKRQSVAFWCNPISGHATLYWYQQILGQGPKLLIQFQNNGVVDDSQLPKDRFSAERLKGVDSTLKIQPAKLEDSAVYLCASSSHREEAFFGQGTRLTVV.